This T cell receptor beta chain was identified during a study of sequential checkpoint blockade in melanoma. Stated treatment: randomized to nivolumab then ipilimumab (arm A) or the reverse (arm B). The CDR3 length is 14 residues. Germline loops: CDR1 SGHNT, CDR2 YENEEA. Deletions cut 3 bases from V and 2 bases from J, with 10 bases between. Method: immunoSEQ multiplex PCR; TCRdb's copy keeps in-frame clones and lacks some. The sample shows roughly 20,000 clones, under 85% of them seen only once. The TCR was taken from a human donor with melanoma. V gene TRBV11-3 combines with J gene TRBJ1-2, with D possibly being TRBD1 (5 bases). Material: tumor tissue (inferred from file names), obtained from a patient given nivolumab and ipilimumab in sequence. CDR3 sequence: CASSFDSLNYGYTF. The DNA for the CDR3 is TGTGCCAGCAGCTTCGACAGTCTAAACTATGGCTACACCTTC. Full variable domain (remainder filled in from reference TRBV11-3 and TRBJ1-2): EAGVVQSPRYKIIEKKQPVAFWCNPISGHNTLYWYLQNLGQGPELLIRYENEEAVDDSQLPKDRFSAERLKGVDSTLKIQPAELGDSAVYLCASSFDSLNYGYTFGSGTRLTVV.